Listed below are T cell receptor beta chains from one sample, sequenced in a study of blood T cell repertoires in COVID-19. Sequencing was performed with immunoSEQ multiplex PCR; in TCRdb, only in-frame clones are kept and a portion is missing. The sample lists more than 200,000 clones; 84% were seen once. Source material: peripheral blood. The source is a woman aged 40 to 55 who had recovered from COVID-19. CDR3s include the opening cysteine and the closing phenylalanine or tryptophan.

V gene: TRBV12-3/TRBV12-4; CDR3 protein: CASSAAVGQPQHF
V gene: TRBV7-9; CDR3 protein: CASSDPTAGETQYF
V gene: TRBV25-1; CDR3 protein: CASSEYSGGPYNEQFF
V gene: TRBV7-9; CDR3 protein: CASSPSGQGTEKLFF
V gene: TRBV5-1; CDR3 protein: CASSSSGSSYNEQFF
V gene: TRBV3-1/TRBV3-2; CDR3 protein: CASSQDGQGSKQTAEQYF
V gene: TRBV19; CDR3 protein: CASNRGGSYRNEQFF
V gene: TRBV9; CDR3 protein: CASSVLSGGADEQFF
V gene: TRBV18; CDR3 protein: CASSPDSGEQFF
V gene: TRBV20-1; CDR3 protein: CSASNPAEGAFEQYF
V gene: TRBV10-3; CDR3 protein: CAISESRAGGTDTQYF
V gene: TRBV9; CDR3 protein: CASSSAPTGGPTDTQYF
V gene: TRBV5-1; CDR3 protein: CASSPHRDRGLSEQFF
V gene: TRBV6-5; CDR3 protein: CASSSNGGSSYNEQFF
V gene: TRBV6-5; CDR3 protein: CASSSPDRGLGYTF
V gene: TRBV5-1; CDR3 protein: CASSLAGRYNEQFF
V gene: TRBV5-1; CDR3 protein: CASSLGSGFGTDTQYF
V gene: TRBV7-9; CDR3 protein: CASRDNERTGGVLTF
V gene: TRBV19; CDR3 protein: CASRGETGEIYSNQPQHF
V gene: TRBV30; CDR3 protein: CAWSVGQGPQPQHF
V gene: TRBV6-2/TRBV6-3; CDR3 protein: CASSTGTSGGYTDTQYF
V gene: TRBV9; CDR3 protein: CASSVASTDTQYF
V gene: TRBV7-6; CDR3 protein: CASSLLAGRNTGPYNEQFF
V gene: TRBV7-2; CDR3 protein: CASSLFRGGDSQTSEQYF
V gene: TRBV2; CDR3 protein: CARMKQGVRSGANVLTF
V gene: TRBV6-2/TRBV6-3; CDR3 protein: CASSSHGTGGNEQFF
V gene: TRBV19; CDR3 protein: CASSTTQGPTTGNTIYF
V gene: TRBV10-3; CDR3 protein: CAISDRSGGNEQFF
V gene: TRBV5-5; CDR3 protein: CASSLNPGHQNQPQHF
V gene: TRBV4-1; CDR3 protein: CASSPDTGYSGANVLTF
V gene: TRBV18; CDR3 protein: CASSFGAATNEKLFF
V gene: TRBV19; CDR3 protein: CASNQGKNTEAFF
V gene: TRBV19; CDR3 protein: CASTKRGARQGASGANVLTF
V gene: TRBV7-2; CDR3 protein: CASSLAGQGQYEQYF
V gene: TRBV5-1; CDR3 protein: CASSLSQGQSEGYTF
V gene: TRBV11-2; CDR3 protein: CASSPTRTDAYGYTF
V gene: TRBV5-1; CDR3 protein: CASSLIGIPGYEQYF
V gene: TRBV5-4; CDR3 protein: CASSLSTDTQYF
V gene: TRBV2; CDR3 protein: CASSDREGHEQYF
V gene: TRBV28; CDR3 protein: CASSSPSGYYGYTF
V gene: TRBV2; CDR3 protein: CASSPGVGEKLFF
V gene: TRBV27; CDR3 protein: CASSIAAEAYEQYF
V gene: TRBV7-2; CDR3 protein: CASSLDRDRTYEQYF
V gene: TRBV12-3/TRBV12-4; CDR3 protein: CASSFQGSQPQHF
V gene: TRBV7-2; CDR3 protein: CASSLALQGPGELFF
V gene: TRBV20-1; CDR3 protein: CSASFEVYEQYF
V gene: TRBV20-1; CDR3 protein: CSASLASDSDSNQPQHF
V gene: TRBV5-1; CDR3 protein: CASSLGVTTAGELFF
V gene: TRBV5-1; CDR3 protein: CASGSGGPSSGNTIYF
V gene: TRBV5-1; CDR3 protein: CASSLDSNSGNTIYF